These 20 T cell receptor beta chains were all obtained from the same sample, sequenced in a study of early T cells in non-severe SARS-CoV-2 infection. A single record per CDR3 protein comes from TCRdb applying MiXCR to the 5' RACE reads. The table lists about 72,000 distinct CDR3 sequences, over 8% of them singletons. Sequenced material: whole blood. These receptors originate from an adult who was a healthcare worker with PCR-confirmed SARS-CoV-2 infection or an uninfected control (not recorded which).

There are many counts of this clonotype. V is TRBV20-1 and J is TRBJ2-1; D may be TRBD1 or TRBD2 (6 bases each). V shed 6 bases and J shed 7 bases, with 16 bases lying between them. This CDR3 spans 13 amino acids. Germline V CDR1 and CDR2: DFQATT, SNEGSKA (reference sequence). The CDR3 sequence: CSADSGGGNEQFF. In nucleotides, the CDR3 is TGCAGTGCAGACAGTGGAGGGGGGAATGAGCAGTTCTTC.

V gene TRBV4-1 combines with J gene TRBJ2-3; TRBD1 agrees at 7 bases. The CDR3 length is 16 residues. With 1 base clipped from V and 0 bases from J, the junction kept 4 bases outside the gene matches. Germline assignment: CDR1 MGHRA and CDR2 YSYEKL. CDR3 protein: CASSQAGTASTDTQYF. Written as DNA, the CDR3 is TGCGCCAGCAGCCAAGCGGGGACAGCTAGCACAGATACGCAGTATTTT.

This chain uses TRBV3-1 with TRBJ2-1; D not resolved. Trimming took off 0 bases at V and 6 bases at J, with 9 bases between the two ends. Germline V gene sequence: CDR1 LGHDT, CDR2 YNNKEL (reference sequence). The CDR3 length is 14 residues. The CDR3 reads CASSQDYLTNEQFF. The CDR3 coding sequence is TGTGCCAGCAGCCAAGATTACCTTACCAATGAGCAGTTCTTC.

V gene TRBV3-1 combines with J gene TRBJ1-2; 7 bases are a match to TRBD1. The V gene's germline CDR1 is LGHDT and CDR2 YNNKEL (reference sequence). This CDR3 contains 13 residues. Trimming cost V 6 bases and J 4 bases; bases outside gene matches: 5. CDR3 sequence (DNA): TGTGCCAGCAGGAGGGGGCCCGGCTATGGCTACACCTTC. As protein: CASRRGPGYGYTF.

This clonotype showed up many times. CDR3 sequence reads: CSARSQGRDTQYF. The CDR3, as DNA: TGCAGTGCTAGAAGTCAGGGGAGAGATACGCAGTATTTT. The chain employs TRBV20-1 and TRBJ2-3; weak D call: TRBD1 (6 bases). CDR3 length: 13 residues. CDR1 and CDR2 from the germline V gene are DFQATT and SNEGSKA (reference sequence). Trimming cost V 2 bases and J 5 bases, with 11 bases left between them.

The V gene is TRBV25-1, the J gene TRBJ1-3; the match to TRBD1 covers 7 bases. There are 17 residues in the CDR3. After removal of 0 bases from V and 2 bases from J, the junction contained 7 bases not matched to a gene. Germline CDR1 is MGHDK and CDR2 is SYGVNS. The CDR3 sequence: CASSEYETGRAGNTIYF. The CDR3, as DNA: TGTGCCAGCAGTGAATATGAGACAGGGAGGGCTGGAAACACCATATATTTT.

V usage is TRBV20-1 and J usage is TRBJ2-3; D possibly corresponds to TRBD2 (5 bases). The CDR3 has 12 residues. Germline V gene lookup returns CDR1 DFQATT and CDR2 SNEGSKA (reference sequence). V gave up 6 bases and J gave up 0 bases, with 7 bases separating them. The CDR3 bases are TGCAGTGCGCCGGGAAGCACAGATACGCAGTATTTT. As protein: CSAPGSTDTQYF.

The rearrangement links TRBV6-5 to TRBJ2-7; D is unclear. The CDR3 contains 14 residues. V was pared by 6 bases and J by 2 bases, with 14 bases between. The germline V gene has CDR1 MNHEY and CDR2 SVGAGI. The CDR3 region is CASSRGDPPYEQYF. Here the CDR3 DNA reads TGTGCCAGCAGCAGAGGAGATCCCCCCTACGAGCAGTACTTC.

A few counts support this clonotype. The gene calls are TRBV19 and TRBJ1-5; 9 nucleotides align to TRBD1. This CDR3 is 15 amino acids long. The germline V gene encodes CDR1 LNHDA and CDR2 SQIVND (reference sequence). Trimming cost V 6 bases and J 1 base; bases outside gene matches: 4. In nucleotides, the CDR3 is TGTGCCAGTAGACCAGGACAGGGGAGCAATCAGCCCCAGCATTTT. This codes for CASRPGQGSNQPQHF.

The chain uses TRBV28 and TRBJ2-3, with D uncertain. Trimming removed 8 bases from V and 0 bases from J, with 15 bases in between. This CDR3 has 15 residues. Germline CDR1 reads MDHEN; CDR2 reads SYDVKM. The CDR3 coding sequence is TGTGCCAGCTCGGCCAGGAAACGTAGCACAGATACGCAGTATTTT. It encodes CASSARKRSTDTQYF.

The V and J genes are TRBV28 and TRBJ1-5, with a weak D call TRBD1 (5 bases). Trimming removed 6 bases from V and 5 bases from J, with 14 bases in between. The V gene's germline CDR1 is MDHEN and CDR2 SYDVKM. CDR3 length: 14 residues. The CDR3 region is CASSATRGDQPQHF. In nucleotides, the CDR3 is TGTGCCAGCAGCGCGACTAGAGGGGATCAGCCCCAGCATTTT.

This clonotype was seen many times. The V and J genes are TRBV19 and TRBJ2-5, with D perhaps matching TRBD1 (7 bases). V was pared by 4 bases and J by 1 base, with 13 bases between. The CDR3 covers 15 residues. The germline V gene encodes CDR1 LNHDA and CDR2 SQIVND (reference sequence). CDR3 amino acids: CASSRGDSRQETQYF. CDR3 DNA: TGTGCCAGTAGTAGGGGGGACAGCCGCCAAGAGACCCAGTACTTC.

The genes are TRBV20-1 and TRBJ2-7, with 7 bases that match TRBD1. The germline V gene has CDR1 DFQATT and CDR2 SNEGSKA (reference sequence). The V and J ends lost 5 bases and 1 base, in that order; junction bases with no gene match: 8. CDR3 length: 14 amino acids. The CDR3 protein is CSASPGTASYEQYF. The DNA for the CDR3 is TGCAGTGCTTCCCCGGGGACAGCTTCCTACGAGCAGTACTTC.

The V call is TRBV6-2 or TRBV6-3, the J call TRBJ2-7; TRBD2 might be the D (6 bases). CDR1 is MNHEY and CDR2 is SVGEGT in the germline V gene. V lost 2 bases, J lost 0 bases, and 17 bases lay in between. This CDR3 spans 17 amino acids. The CDR3: CASSYERAWVSSYEQYF. For the CDR3, the DNA is TGTGCCAGCAGTTACGAGCGGGCCTGGGTAAGCTCCTACGAGCAGTACTTC.

This clonotype was detected a few times. The chain carries TRBV10-3 and TRBJ2-7; 13 bases fit TRBD2. J gave up 2 bases and V 6 bases, and 1 base lay outside the gene matches. The CDR3 extends over 14 amino acids. CDR1 and CDR2 from the germline V gene are ENHRY and SYGVKD. The CDR3 protein is CAIRGLAGTYEQYF. The CDR3 bases are TGTGCCATCAGGGGACTAGCGGGGACCTACGAGCAGTACTTC.

This clonotype was picked up many times. The chain combines TRBV7-3 with TRBJ2-1; D is perhaps TRBD2 (6 bases). Germline V CDR1 and CDR2: SGHTA, FQGTGA. The CDR3 has 13 amino acids. Trimming left V 2 bases short and J 8 bases short, with 10 bases between. The CDR3 nucleotides read TGTGCCAGCAGCTTAGGGACTCGCGATGAGCAGTTCTTC. It specifies CASSLGTRDEQFF.

V is TRBV9 and J is TRBJ1-6; D may be TRBD1 (5 bases). V was shortened by 3 bases and J by 0 bases, with 28 bases between the two germline ends. The CDR3 length is 22 residues. Germline V gene lookup returns CDR1 SGDLS and CDR2 YYNGEE. The CDR3 region is CASSARDYSGRSWSSYNSPLHF. CDR3 nucleotides: TGTGCCAGCAGCGCCCGAGATTACTCGGGACGATCGTGGAGCTCCTATAATTCACCCCTCCACTTT.

The sample holds many counts of this clonotype. The rearrangement links TRBV20-1 to TRBJ2-5; the match to TRBD2 covers 7 bases. V was pared by 6 bases and J by 2 bases, with 3 bases of the junction left unmatched. Per the germline V gene, CDR1 is DFQATT and CDR2 is SNEGSKA (reference sequence). This CDR3 spans 12 amino acids. Written as DNA, the CDR3 is TGCAGTGCAGGGACTAATCAAGAGACCCAGTACTTC. It is translated as CSAGTNQETQYF.

This clonotype was counted between two and nine times. The genes are TRBV7-2 and TRBJ2-2; no clear D. V lost 0 bases and J lost 7, with 6 bases in between. Germline V lookup: CDR1 SGHTA, CDR2 FQGNSA. The CDR3 loop spans 13 amino acids. This CDR3 is CASSLALGGELFF. CDR3 sequence (DNA): TGTGCCAGCAGCTTAGCGTTAGGCGGGGAGCTGTTTTTT.

The V call is TRBV12-3 or TRBV12-4, the J call TRBJ2-6; D unresolved. This CDR3 has 16 amino acids. Trimming stripped 6 bases from V and 0 bases from J, with 12 bases between. DNA of the CDR3: TGTGCCAGCAGCCAGGTTACGAGCTCTGGGGCCAACGTCCTGACTTTC. Its protein is CASSQVTSSGANVLTF.